A single sample gave rise to the 15 T cell receptor beta chains below, sequenced in a study. TCRdb reanalysed the 5' RACE reads using MiXCR and keeps one entry per CDR3 protein. The sample holds about 57,000 distinct CDR3 sequences; 25% to 35% are singletons and the top ten take approximately 3%. Sequenced input: tumor-infiltrating memory CD4+ T cells sorted from the breast tumor. Subset indicated: memory CD4+ T cells, CD4+CD45RO+CD25-. These receptors originate from a female donor with breast cancer.

V and J are TRBV5-6 and TRBJ2-3; D possibly matches TRBD1 or TRBD2 (6 bases each). Germline CDR1 and CDR2: SGHDT and YYEEEE. Trimming took off 1 base at V and 2 bases at J, with 11 bases between the two ends. The CDR3 runs to 15 residues. The CDR3 is CASSLLRGPTDTQYF. The CDR3 DNA is TGTGCCAGCAGCTTGTTACGGGGGCCCACAGATACGCAGTATTTT.

As regards this clonotype: The final CDR3 position lacks the conserved phenylalanine or tryptophan, pointing to a likely read error. The chain uses TRBV2 and TRBJ1-1; 8 positions match TRBD1. Germline values: CDR1 SNHLY, CDR2 FYNNEI. V was clipped by 6 bases and J by 0 bases; unmatched bases: 12. CDR3 length: 17 amino acids. The CDR3 DNA is TGTGCCAGCAGCCTACCCCTGACAGGGGATTTGAACACTGAAGCTTTCCTT. This gives the protein CASSLPLTGDLNTEAFL.

The rearrangement links TRBV20-1 to TRBJ2-5, with 7 bases that match TRBD2. Germline-derived CDR1 and CDR2 are DFQATT and SNEGSKA (reference sequence). There are 13 residues in the CDR3. Germline trimming cut 5 bases from V and 4 bases from J; bases unmatched to any gene: 7. CDR3 DNA: TGCAGTGCTGTAGAAGCGGGAATAGAGACCCAGTACTTC. It is translated as CSAVEAGIETQYF.

This clonotype has just a few counts. The chain uses TRBV20-1 and TRBJ1-5; weak D call: TRBD1 (6 bases). V lost 3 bases and J lost 3, with 15 bases in between. Per the germline V gene, CDR1 is DFQATT and CDR2 is SNEGSKA (reference sequence). The CDR3 contains 15 residues. The CDR3: CSARPGQGHNQPQHF. For the CDR3, the DNA is TGCAGTGCTAGGCCGGGACAAGGGCACAATCAGCCCCAGCATTTT.

This clonotype came up a few times. Since a much larger clone is just one base distant, this may be a read error. The chain couples TRBV6-1 to TRBJ1-2, with TRBD1 matching over 8 bases. The CDR3 totals 15 residues. Germline-derived CDR1 and CDR2 are MNHNS and SASEGT. The CDR3 here is CASSSGTGLNCGYTF. CDR3 nucleotide sequence: TGTGCCAGCAGTTCCGGGACAGGCCTTAACTGTGGCTACACCTTC.

This rearrangement joins TRBV6-1 to TRBJ2-6; 7 bases align to TRBD1. The germline V gene has CDR1 MNHNS and CDR2 SASEGT. CDR3 length: 15 amino acids. V was pared by 6 bases and J by 3 bases, with 5 bases of the junction left unmatched. The CDR3 loop reads CASRRQGGGANVLTF. CDR3 in DNA: TGTGCCAGCAGGCGACAGGGCGGTGGGGCCAACGTCCTGACTTTC.

This clonotype showed up just a few times. The chain carries TRBV5-1 and TRBJ2-5; D possibly uses TRBD1 or TRBD2 (6 bases each). Trimming shortened V by 6 bases and J by 4 bases, and 19 bases separated the two germline ends. CDR1 is SGHRS, CDR2 YFSETQ, per germline. There are 15 residues in the CDR3. The CDR3 nucleotides read TGCGCCAGCATAGGAGGGGGTGGTACCGGAGAGACCCAGTACTTC. Translated, it gives CASIGGGGTGETQYF.

Written as DNA, the CDR3 is TGTGCCAGCAGTTACCCCGGCTTCGGCTACACCTTC. Residues: CASSYPGFGYTF. The chain recombines TRBV6-2 or TRBV6-3 with TRBJ1-2; D is uncertain. The CDR3 spans 12 residues. CDR1 MNHEY and CDR2 SVGEGT come from the germline V gene. Between the trimmed V and J ends, which lost 2 bases and 8 bases, there was a span of 9 bases.

This sequence joins TRBV4-3 and TRBJ2-5; 12 bases line up with TRBD1. From germline, CDR1 is LGHNA and CDR2 YSLEER. This CDR3 comprises 17 residues. J lost 5 bases, V lost 2 bases, and 9 bases had no gene match. The CDR3 DNA sequence: TGCGCCAGCAGCCAAAGCGTCTGGGACAGGGGGCTGGAGACCCAGTACTTC. It yields the protein CASSQSVWDRGLETQYF.

In its sample, this clonotype was seen a few times. J is TRBJ2-7 and V is TRBV7-9; the match to TRBD2 covers 8 bases. Germline V gene lookup returns CDR1 SEHNR and CDR2 FQNEAQ (reference sequence). Losses at the gene ends were 5 bases for V and 6 bases for J; bases not matched to a gene: 9. The CDR3 extends over 14 amino acids. The CDR3 bases are TGTGCCAGCAGCCCAGCAGCGGGAGTACGCGAGCAGTACTTC. Amino acid sequence: CASSPAAGVREQYF.

This clonotype was counted many times. The chain uses TRBV6-5 and TRBJ1-2; 7 bases match TRBD1. With 4 bases clipped from V and 6 bases from J, the junction kept 5 bases outside the gene matches. The CDR3 sequence is 13 residues long. Germline assignment: CDR1 MNHEY and CDR2 SVGAGI. CDR3 residues: CASSSDRVDGYTF. CDR3 in DNA: TGTGCCAGCAGTTCCGACAGGGTCGATGGCTACACCTTC.

This rearrangement joins TRBV6-5 to TRBJ1-1, with 8 bases identical to TRBD1. This CDR3 region has 14 residues. The germline gives CDR1 MNHEY, CDR2 SVGAGI. The J segment lost 5 bases and the V segment lost 2 bases, leaving 4 bases of the junction unmatched. CDR3 coding DNA: TGTGCCAGCAGTTACGATCACAGGGGGACTGAAGCTTTCTTT. Translated: CASSYDHRGTEAFF.

J is TRBJ1-5 and V is TRBV10-2; no clear D. The CDR3 loop spans 13 amino acids. Trimming took off 5 bases at V and 9 bases at J, with 14 bases between the two ends. The germline CDR1 and CDR2 sequences are WSHSY and SAAADI. For the CDR3, the DNA is TGCGCCAGCAGTCACTATGGAGTTCGGCCCCAGCATTTT. Amino acids: CASSHYGVRPQHF.

CDR3 amino acids: CASSPRGLAGANEQFF. CDR3 coding DNA: TGTGCCAGCAGTCCCCGTGGGCTAGCGGGAGCCAATGAGCAGTTCTTC. The chain joins TRBV28 to TRBJ2-1; TRBD2 matches at 10 bases. The CDR3 length is 16 residues. Germline CDR1 MDHEN, CDR2 SYDVKM. V dropped 5 bases and J dropped 6; count of bases not matched to a gene: 10.

This clonotype was seen ten or more times. The chain employs TRBV9 and TRBJ2-4; either TRBD1 or TRBD2 may supply D (5 bases each). From germline, CDR1 is SGDLS and CDR2 YYNGEE. This CDR3 has 15 amino acids. V was cut by 4 bases and J by 2 bases, with 13 bases left in between. CDR3 sequence: CASSPQEGTKNIQYF. CDR3 sequence (DNA): TGTGCCAGCAGCCCCCAAGAGGGGACCAAAAACATTCAGTACTTC.